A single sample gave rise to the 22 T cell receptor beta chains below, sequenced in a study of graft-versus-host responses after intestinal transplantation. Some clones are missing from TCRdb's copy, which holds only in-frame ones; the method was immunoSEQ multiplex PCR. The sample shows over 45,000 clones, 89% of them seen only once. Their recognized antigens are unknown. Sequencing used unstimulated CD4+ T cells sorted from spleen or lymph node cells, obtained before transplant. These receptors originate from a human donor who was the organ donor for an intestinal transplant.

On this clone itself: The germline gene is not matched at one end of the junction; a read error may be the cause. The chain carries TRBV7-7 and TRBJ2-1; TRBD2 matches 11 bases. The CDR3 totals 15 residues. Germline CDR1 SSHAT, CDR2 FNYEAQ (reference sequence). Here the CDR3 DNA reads TGTGCTAGCAGCTTACGACTAGCGGGGTACAATGAGCAGTTCTTC. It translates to CASSLRLAGYNEQFF. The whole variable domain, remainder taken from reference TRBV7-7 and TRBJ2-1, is GAGVSQSPRYKVTKRGQDVTLRCDPISSHATLYWYQQALGQGPEFLTYFNYEAQPDKSGLPSDRFSAERPEGSISTLTIQRTEQRDSAMYRCASSLRLAGYNEQFFGPGTRLTVL.

The CDR3 DNA is TGTGCCAGCAGTGAAGTTAGGGGCAGAGAGTTCTTC. Translation gives CASSEVRGREFF. The V gene is TRBV6-1, the J gene TRBJ2-1; possibly TRBD1 for D (5 bases). This CDR3 has 12 amino acids. The V end was cut by 1 base, the J end by 14 bases, with 12 bases between. Germline V CDR1 and CDR2: MNHNS, SASEGT.

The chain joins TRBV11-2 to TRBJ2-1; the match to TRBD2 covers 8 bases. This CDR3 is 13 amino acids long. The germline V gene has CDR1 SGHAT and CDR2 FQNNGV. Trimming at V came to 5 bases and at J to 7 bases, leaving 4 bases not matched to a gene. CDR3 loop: CASSREGLNEQFF. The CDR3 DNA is TGTGCCAGCAGCCGGGAGGGCCTTAATGAGCAGTTCTTC. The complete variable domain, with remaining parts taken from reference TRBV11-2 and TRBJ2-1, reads EAGVAQSPRYKIIEKRQSVAFWCNPISGHATLYWYQQILGQGPKLLIQFQNNGVVDDSQLPKDRFSAERLKGVDSTLKIQPAKLEDSAVYLCASSREGLNEQFFGPGTRLTVL.

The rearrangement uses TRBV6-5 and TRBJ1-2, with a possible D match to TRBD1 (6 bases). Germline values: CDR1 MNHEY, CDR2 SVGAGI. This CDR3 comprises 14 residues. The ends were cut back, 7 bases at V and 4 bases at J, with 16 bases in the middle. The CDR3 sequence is CASTYKGGVYGYTF. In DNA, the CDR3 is TGTGCCAGCACCTACAAGGGGGGGGTCTATGGCTACACCTTC.

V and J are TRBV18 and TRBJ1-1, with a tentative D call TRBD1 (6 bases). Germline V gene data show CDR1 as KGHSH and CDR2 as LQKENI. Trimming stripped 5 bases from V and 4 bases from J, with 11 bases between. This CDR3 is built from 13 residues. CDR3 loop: CASSSQGSTEAFF. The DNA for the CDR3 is TGTGCCAGCTCATCCCAGGGGAGCACTGAAGCTTTCTTT.

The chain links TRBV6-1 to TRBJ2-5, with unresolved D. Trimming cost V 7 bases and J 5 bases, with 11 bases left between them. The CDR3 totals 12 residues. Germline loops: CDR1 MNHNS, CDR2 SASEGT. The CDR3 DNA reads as TGTGCCAGCACCCGCCTCCGGGAGACCCAGTACTTC. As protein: CASTRLRETQYF.

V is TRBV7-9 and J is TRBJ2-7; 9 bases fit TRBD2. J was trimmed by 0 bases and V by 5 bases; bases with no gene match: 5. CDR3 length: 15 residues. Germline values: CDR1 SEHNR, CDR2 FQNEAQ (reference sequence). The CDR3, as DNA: TGTGCCAGCAGCCAGACTAGCGGTGACTCCTACGAGCAGTACTTC. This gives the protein CASSQTSGDSYEQYF.

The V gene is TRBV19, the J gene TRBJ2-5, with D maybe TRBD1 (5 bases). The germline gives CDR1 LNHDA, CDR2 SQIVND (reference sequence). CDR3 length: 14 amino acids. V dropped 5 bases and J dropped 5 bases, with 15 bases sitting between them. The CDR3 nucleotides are TGTGCCAGTAGTCGGACACGCGCAGAGGAGACCCAGTACTTC. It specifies CASSRTRAEETQYF.

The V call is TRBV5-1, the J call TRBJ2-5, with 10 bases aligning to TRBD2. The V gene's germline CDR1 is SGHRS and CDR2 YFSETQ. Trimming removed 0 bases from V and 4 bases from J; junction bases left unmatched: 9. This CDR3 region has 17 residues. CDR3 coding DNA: TGCGCCAGCAGCTTGGGAATAGCGGGAGGTGACAGAGAGACCCAGTACTTC. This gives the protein CASSLGIAGGDRETQYF.

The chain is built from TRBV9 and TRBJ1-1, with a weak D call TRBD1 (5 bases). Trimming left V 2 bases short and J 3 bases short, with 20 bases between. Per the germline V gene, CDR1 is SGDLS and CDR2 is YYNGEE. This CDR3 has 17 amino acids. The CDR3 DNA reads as TGTGCCAGCAGCGTCGCCTCAGGGATCCGCGGGGACACTGAAGCTTTCTTT. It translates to CASSVASGIRGDTEAFF.

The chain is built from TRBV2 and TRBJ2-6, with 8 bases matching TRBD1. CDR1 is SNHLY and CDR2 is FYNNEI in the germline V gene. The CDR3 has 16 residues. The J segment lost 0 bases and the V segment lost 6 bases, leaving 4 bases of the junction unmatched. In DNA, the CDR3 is TGTGCCAGCAGCGTTCAGGGGGCCTCTGGGGCCAACGTCCTGACTTTC. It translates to CASSVQGASGANVLTF.

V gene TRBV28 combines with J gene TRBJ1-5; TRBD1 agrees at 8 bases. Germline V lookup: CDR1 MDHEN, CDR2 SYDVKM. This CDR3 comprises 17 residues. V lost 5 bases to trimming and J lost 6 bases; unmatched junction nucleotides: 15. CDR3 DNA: TGTGCCAGCAGTAGACAGGGGTTGAGGTCGCGGAGTCAGCCCCAGCATTTT. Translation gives CASSRQGLRSRSQPQHF.

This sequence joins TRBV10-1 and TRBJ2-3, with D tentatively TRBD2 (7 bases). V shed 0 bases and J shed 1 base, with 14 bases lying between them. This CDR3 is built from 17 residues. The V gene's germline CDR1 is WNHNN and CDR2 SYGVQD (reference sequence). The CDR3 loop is CASSESPGGEGTDTQYF. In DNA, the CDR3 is TGCGCCAGCAGTGAGTCCCCGGGGGGCGAAGGCACAGATACGCAGTATTTT.

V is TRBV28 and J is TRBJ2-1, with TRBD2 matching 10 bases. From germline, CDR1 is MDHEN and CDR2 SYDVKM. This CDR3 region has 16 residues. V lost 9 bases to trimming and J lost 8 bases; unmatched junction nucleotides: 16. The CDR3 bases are TGTGCCAGTGGGGGTGCTAGCGGGAGATTATACTATGAGCAGTTCTTC. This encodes CASGGASGRLYYEQFF.

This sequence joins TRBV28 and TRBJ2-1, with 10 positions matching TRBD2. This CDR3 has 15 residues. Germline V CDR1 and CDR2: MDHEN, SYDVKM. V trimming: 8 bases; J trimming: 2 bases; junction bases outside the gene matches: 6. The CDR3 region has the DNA TGTGCCAGCTCCACTAGCGGGAAAGCCTACAATGAGCAGTTCTTC. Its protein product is CASSTSGKAYNEQFF.

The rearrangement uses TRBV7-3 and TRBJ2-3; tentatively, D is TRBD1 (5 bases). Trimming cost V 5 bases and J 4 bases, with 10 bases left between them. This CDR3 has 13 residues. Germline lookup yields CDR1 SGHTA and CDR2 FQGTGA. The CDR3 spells CASSPAGPDTQYF. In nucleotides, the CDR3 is TGTGCCAGCAGCCCCGCAGGGCCAGATACGCAGTATTTT.

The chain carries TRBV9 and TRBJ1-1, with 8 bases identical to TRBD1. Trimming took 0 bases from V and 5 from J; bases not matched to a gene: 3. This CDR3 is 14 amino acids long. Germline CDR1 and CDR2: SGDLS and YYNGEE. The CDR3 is CASSVETGVTEAFF. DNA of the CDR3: TGTGCCAGCAGCGTAGAGACAGGGGTTACTGAAGCTTTCTTT.

The CDR3 loop reads CASSLGPSGQTVHEQYF. CDR3 nucleotides: TGTGCCAGCAGCTTGGGGCCTAGCGGGCAAACGGTGCACGAGCAGTACTTC. The gene calls are TRBV5-6 and TRBJ2-7; TRBD2 matches 8 bases. Germline values: CDR1 SGHDT, CDR2 YYEEEE. Germline trimming cut 0 bases from V and 5 bases from J; bases unmatched to any gene: 13. There are 17 residues in the CDR3. Using reference TRBV5-6 and TRBJ2-7 for the parts outside the CDR3, the full variable domain is DAGVTQSPTHLIKTRGQQVTLRCSPKSGHDTVSWYQQALGQGPQFIFQYYEEEERQRGNFPDRFSGHQFPNYSSELNVNALLLGDSALYLCASSLGPSGQTVHEQYFGPGTRLTVT.

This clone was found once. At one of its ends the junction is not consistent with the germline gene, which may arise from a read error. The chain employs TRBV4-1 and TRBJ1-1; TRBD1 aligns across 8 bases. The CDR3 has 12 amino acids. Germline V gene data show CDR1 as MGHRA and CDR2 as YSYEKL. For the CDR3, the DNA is TGCGCCAGCAGCAGAACCACAGGGGGAACCGTATTT. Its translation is CASSRTTGGTVF.

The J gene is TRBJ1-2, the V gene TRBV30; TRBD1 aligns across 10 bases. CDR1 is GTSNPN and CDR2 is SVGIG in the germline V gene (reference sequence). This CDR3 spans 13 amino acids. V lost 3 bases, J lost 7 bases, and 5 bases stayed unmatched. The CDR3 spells CAWRSDRGAGYTF. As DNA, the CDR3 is TGTGCCTGGAGGTCGGACAGGGGGGCTGGCTACACCTTC.

The CDR3: CSVLAPIAGGYNEQFF. DNA for the CDR3: TGCAGCGTTTTGGCCCCCATAGCGGGAGGCTACAATGAGCAGTTCTTC. This chain uses TRBV29-1 with TRBJ2-1, with 10 bases matching TRBD2. J gave up 3 bases and V 5 bases, and 10 bases lay outside the gene matches. The CDR3 runs 16 residues. Germline V gene sequence: CDR1 SQVTM, CDR2 ANQGSEA.

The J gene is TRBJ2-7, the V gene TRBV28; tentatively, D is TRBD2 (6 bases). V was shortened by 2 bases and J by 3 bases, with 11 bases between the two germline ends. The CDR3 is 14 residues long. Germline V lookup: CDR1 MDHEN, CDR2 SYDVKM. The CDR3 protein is CASSLHGGYYEQYF. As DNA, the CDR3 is TGTGCCAGCAGTTTACATGGGGGGTACTACGAGCAGTACTTC.